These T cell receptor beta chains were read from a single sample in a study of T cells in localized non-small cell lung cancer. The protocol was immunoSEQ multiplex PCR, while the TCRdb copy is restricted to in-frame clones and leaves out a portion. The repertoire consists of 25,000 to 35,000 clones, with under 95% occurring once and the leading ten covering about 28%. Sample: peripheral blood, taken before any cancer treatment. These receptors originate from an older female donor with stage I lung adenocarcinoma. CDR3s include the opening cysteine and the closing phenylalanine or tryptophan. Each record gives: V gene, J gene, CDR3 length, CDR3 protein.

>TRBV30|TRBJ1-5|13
CAWRGQPGQPQHF
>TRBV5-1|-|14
CASSFSGRIYEQYF
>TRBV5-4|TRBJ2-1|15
CASSQGGEIGREQFF
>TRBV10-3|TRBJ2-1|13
CAISEVAGDEQFF
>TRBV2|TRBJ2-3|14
CASKASGLTDTQYF
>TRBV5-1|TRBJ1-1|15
CASSLPGGSNTEAFF
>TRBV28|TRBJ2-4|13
CASRRTGGSIQYF
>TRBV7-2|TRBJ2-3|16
CASSLRGQGARDTQYF
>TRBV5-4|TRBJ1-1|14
CASSLDLTDTEAFF
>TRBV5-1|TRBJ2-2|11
CASSGTGELFF
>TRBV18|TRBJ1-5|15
CASSLTGDSNQPQHF
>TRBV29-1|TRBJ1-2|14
CSVESEGQYYGYTF
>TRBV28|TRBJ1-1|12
CAWGGGNTEAFF
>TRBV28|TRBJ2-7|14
CASSQRWDSYEQYF
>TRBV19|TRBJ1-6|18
CASSITHPSSSYNSPLHF
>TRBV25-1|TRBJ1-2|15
CASSESETGLSGYTF
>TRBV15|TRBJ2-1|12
CATSGPGNEQFF
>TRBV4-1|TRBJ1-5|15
CASSQSGTPLRPQHF
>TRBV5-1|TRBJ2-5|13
CARAPGPQETQYF
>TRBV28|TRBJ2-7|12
CASRQTPYEQYF
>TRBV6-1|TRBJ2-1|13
CASCFGQRNEQFF
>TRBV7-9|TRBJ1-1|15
CASSPPGQGNTEAFF
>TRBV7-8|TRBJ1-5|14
CASSLARGNQPQHF
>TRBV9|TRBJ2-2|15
CASSGKGAGAGELFF
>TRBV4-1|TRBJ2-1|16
CASSLRRTSGDNEQFF
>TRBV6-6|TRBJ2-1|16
CASTPHGLLGGDEQFF
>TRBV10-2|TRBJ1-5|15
CASSDTGQSNQPQHF
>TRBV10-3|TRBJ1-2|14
CAITLDPLNYGYTF
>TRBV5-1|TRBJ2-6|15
CASSLITSGANVLTF
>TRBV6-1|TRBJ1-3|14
CASMPSLSGNTIYF
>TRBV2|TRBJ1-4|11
CATAGGRKLFF
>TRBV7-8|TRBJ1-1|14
CASSQRTGFAEAFF
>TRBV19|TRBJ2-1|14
CATLSNKRPNEQFF
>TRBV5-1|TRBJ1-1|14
CASSPTGMNTEAFF
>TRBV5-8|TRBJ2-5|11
CASSLRETQYF
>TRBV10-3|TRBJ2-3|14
CAISSGLSTDTQYF
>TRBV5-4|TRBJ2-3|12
CASSPFTDTQYF
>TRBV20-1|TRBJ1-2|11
CSAGNDYGYTF
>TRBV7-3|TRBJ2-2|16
CASSLRPLGVTGELFF
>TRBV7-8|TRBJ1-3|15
CASSYDRAGGNTIYF
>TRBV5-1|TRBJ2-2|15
CASSFMDTNTGELFF
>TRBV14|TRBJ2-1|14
CASSQVSRRNEQFF
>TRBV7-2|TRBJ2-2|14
CASSKTGGAGELFF
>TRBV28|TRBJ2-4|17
CASSSGGGSVAKNIQYF
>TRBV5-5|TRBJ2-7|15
CASSLGGTGPYEQYF
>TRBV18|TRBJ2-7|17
CASSEALPRGGPYEQYF
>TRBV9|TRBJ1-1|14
CASSGAFGNTEAFF
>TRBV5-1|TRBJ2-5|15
CASSTLAGAGETQYF
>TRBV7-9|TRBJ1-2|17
CASSLAVPRGPNYGYTF